These 3 T cell receptor beta chains share one sample of origin, sequenced in a study of blood T cell repertoires in COVID-19. Sequencing used immunoSEQ multiplex PCR; TCRdb keeps in-frame clones, though not all of them. Of fewer than 500,000 clones in the sample, 70% to 85% are singletons; the top ten hold about 1%. Input material: peripheral blood. Every receptor here comes from a human donor with acute or convalescent COVID-19. The donor label of this sample is uncertain.

The V and J genes are TRBV4-2 and TRBJ2-3, with 12 bases matching TRBD2. CDR1 LGHNA and CDR2 YNFKEQ come from the germline V gene. This CDR3 region has 16 residues. The J segment lost 3 bases and the V segment lost 2 bases, leaving 3 bases of the junction unmatched. CDR3 DNA sequence: TGTGCCAGCAGCCAACCTAGCGGGGGGGCAACAGATACGCAGTATTTT. This sequence encodes CASSQPSGGATDTQYF.

This clone was detected only a few times. The chain couples TRBV6-5 to TRBJ2-2, with D possibly matching TRBD1 (6 bases). Germline values: CDR1 MNHEY, CDR2 SVGAGI. This CDR3 has 14 amino acids. V gave up 5 bases and J gave up 7 bases, with 14 bases separating them. The CDR3 region has the DNA TGTGCCAGCAGTCAACAGGGAAGGTTCGGGGAGCTGTTTTTT. It encodes CASSQQGRFGELFF.

This clone occurred a few times. The chain joins TRBV30 to TRBJ1-5, with D perhaps matching TRBD1 (5 bases). Germline lookup yields CDR1 GTSNPN and CDR2 SVGIG (reference sequence). The CDR3 is 15 amino acids. Deletions cut 2 bases from V and 0 bases from J, with 11 bases between. CDR3 sequence reads: CAWSRQTASNQPQHF. DNA of the CDR3: TGTGCCTGGAGTCGGCAGACAGCTAGCAATCAGCCCCAGCATTTT.